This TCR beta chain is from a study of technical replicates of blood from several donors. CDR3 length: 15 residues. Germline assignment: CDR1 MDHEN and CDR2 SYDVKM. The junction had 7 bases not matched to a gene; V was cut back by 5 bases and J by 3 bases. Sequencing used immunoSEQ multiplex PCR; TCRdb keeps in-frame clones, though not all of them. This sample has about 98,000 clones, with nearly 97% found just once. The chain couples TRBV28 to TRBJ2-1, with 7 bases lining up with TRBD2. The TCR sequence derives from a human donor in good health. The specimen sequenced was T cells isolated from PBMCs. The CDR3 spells CASSGGGRIYNEQFF. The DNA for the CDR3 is TGTGCCAGCAGTGGGGGGGGTCGGATCTACAATGAGCAGTTCTTC.